This entry lists 24 T cell receptor beta chains sequenced from one sample in a study of T cells in women clearing cervical HPV infection. Repertoires were generated with immunoSEQ multiplex PCR, while TCRdb's copy carries only in-frame clones and drops some. The specimen's table records roughly 25,000 clones. Source material: blood buffy coat. Receptors originate from a woman aged 18-70 years with a cervical HPV16 infection that either progressed to CIN3+ or cleared (not recorded which).

Concerning this clone itself: The CDR3 end lies 3 residues beyond the end of the read and is filled in from the germline J gene. The chain recombines TRBV2 with TRBJ1-1; possibly TRBD1 for D (6 bases). Trimming took off 6 bases at V and 0 bases at J, with 11 bases between the two ends. This CDR3 is built from 14 residues. Germline V lookup: CDR1 SNHLY, CDR2 FYNNEI. The CDR3 reads CASSLRGLNTEAFF. The CDR3 bases that were read are TGTGCCAGCAGCCTCAGGGGCCTGAACACTGAA.

Comment on this clone: The sequence runs out 3 residues before the end of the CDR3; the remainder is reconstructed from the germline J gene. The rearrangement joins TRBV20-1 to TRBJ2-7, with 13 positions matching TRBD2. The ends lost 6 bases at V and 5 bases at J; junction bases unmatched: 13. From germline, CDR1 is DFQATT and CDR2 SNEGSKA (reference sequence). The CDR3 extends over 16 amino acids. CDR3 amino acids: CSAKRTSGSKGNEQYF. The covered CDR3 bases are TGCAGTGCAAAACGGACTAGCGGGAGTAAGGGGAACGAG.

With respect to this clone: Read sequence stops 3 residues before the CDR3 end, and the germline J gene provides the missing end. The chain employs TRBV29-1 and TRBJ2-2, with 11 bases identical to TRBD1. CDR3 length: 14 residues. Germline CDR1 and CDR2: SQVTM and ANQGSEA. J was trimmed by 6 bases and V by 6 bases; bases with no gene match: 6. CDR3 amino acids: CSVDRTGGPGELFF. The covered CDR3 bases are TGCAGCGTAGATAGGACAGGGGGCCCCGGGGAG.

As regards this clone: The CDR3 end falls 3 residues outside the read, so it is completed with the germline J gene. V and J are TRBV28 and TRBJ2-7, with TRBD1 matching over 7 bases. The ends lost 7 bases at V and 2 bases at J; junction bases unmatched: 11. Germline loops: CDR1 MDHEN, CDR2 SYDVKM. The CDR3 length is 15 residues. Partial CDR3 DNA: TGTGCCAGCACCGTACCGGGACAGAGCCCCTACGAG. This encodes CASTVPGQSPYE. Given in full, the CDR3 is CASTVPGQSPYEQYF.

Remarks on this clone: Coverage ceases 3 residues before the CDR3 finishes, and the germline J gene fills in the end. V and J are TRBV5-1 and TRBJ2-7; tentatively, D is TRBD2 (5 bases). The CDR3 has 13 residues. Trimming cost V 2 bases and J 6 bases, with 12 bases left between them. Germline V gene data show CDR1 as SGHRS and CDR2 as YFSETQ. The CDR3 bases that were read are TGCGCCAGCAGCTTCCAACTAGTAGGCGAG. It specifies CASSFQLVGE. The whole CDR3 protein reads CASSFQLVGEQYF.

Worth noting for this clone: At one end, the junction sequence differs from germline, possibly due to a read error. The CDR3 extends 3 residues past the end of the read, so its final part is completed from the germline J gene. The chain couples TRBV7-9 to TRBJ2-2; 9 positions agree with TRBD1. This CDR3 region has 15 residues. CDR1 and CDR2 from the germline V gene are SEHNR and FQNEAQ (reference sequence). Partial CDR3 DNA: TGTTCCAGCAGCTTAGGACAGGGGCATAATGAAAAG. Translation: CSSSLGQGHNEK. From start to end, the CDR3 is CSSSLGQGHNEKLFF.

To note about this clone: The CDR3 end is not reached by the read, which stops 3 residues before it; the germline J gene fills it in. This chain connects TRBV12-3 or TRBV12-4 to TRBJ2-1; D not certain. The CDR3 has 12 amino acids. V was trimmed by 5 bases and J by 3 bases, leaving 5 bases between them. CDR3 DNA (partial): TGTGCCAGCAGTAATAGCTACAATGAG. The encoded protein is CASSNSYNE. The whole CDR3 protein is CASSNSYNEQFF.

The sequenced CDR3 bases are TGTGCCAGCAGCCGGGAGACTAGCGGGACATACAATGAG. This gives the protein CASSRETSGTYNE. The full CDR3 is CASSRETSGTYNEQFF. The rearrangement joins TRBV14 to TRBJ2-1, with 11 bases lining up with TRBD2. The read comes to an end 3 residues before the CDR3 does, leaving the germline J gene to fill in the end. The CDR3 covers 16 residues. V was pared by 4 bases and J by 4 bases, with 6 bases of the junction left unmatched. The germline CDR1 and CDR2 sequences are SGHDN and FVKESK.

In the case of this clone: The read finishes 3 residues shy of the CDR3 end, and the germline J gene is used to complete it. The chain recombines TRBV28 with TRBJ2-1, with D uncertain. The germline gives CDR1 MDHEN, CDR2 SYDVKM. The CDR3 spans 14 residues. Trimming pared 7 bases from V and 2 bases from J, leaving 12 bases between. CDR3 DNA, as far as it was read: TGTGCCAGCAATGCGGAGTACACCTACAATGAG. This encodes CASNAEYTYNE. The full CDR3 sequence reads CASNAEYTYNEQFF.

Remarks on this clone: Read data end 3 residues before the CDR3 end; the end is taken from the germline J gene. Other DNA sequences within the sample encode an identical CDR3. The chain combines TRBV19 with TRBJ2-3; the match to TRBD2 covers 11 bases. From germline, CDR1 is LNHDA and CDR2 SQIVND (reference sequence). The CDR3 has 15 amino acids. V dropped 6 bases and J dropped 6; count of bases not matched to a gene: 8. CDR3 protein: CASSLTSGSYDTQYF. The sequenced part of the CDR3 DNA is TGTGCCAGTAGCCTAACTAGCGGGAGTTATGATACG.

Concerning this clone itself: The read ends 3 residues early relative to the CDR3; the germline J gene fills the gap. The chain employs TRBV7-9 and TRBJ1-1, with TRBD1 as a possible D gene (5 bases). Per germline, CDR1 SEHNR and CDR2 FQNEAQ (reference sequence). V lost 5 bases and J 3 bases, leaving 16 bases between the germline ends. This CDR3 has 15 residues. The sequenced CDR3 bases are TGTGCCAGCAGCCCCCTGGCCAGGGCGGACACTGAA. Encoded protein: CASSPLARADTE. The full CDR3 is CASSPLARADTEAFF.

Details on this clone: The CDR3 end falls 3 residues outside the read, so it is completed with the germline J gene. The chain has TRBV30 and TRBJ1-1; D gene ambiguous. Trimming took off 4 bases at V and 4 bases at J, with 10 bases between the two ends. Germline values: CDR1 GTSNPN, CDR2 SVGIG (reference sequence). This CDR3 region has 12 residues. The CDR3 sequence: CAWNGEGTEAFF. Partial CDR3 DNA: TGTGCCTGGAACGGGGAGGGCACTGAA.

This CDR3 reads CASSPPVRGSTDTQYF. CDR3 DNA, as far as it was read: TGTGCCAGCTCACCACCGGTGAGGGGTAGCACAGATACG. The chain combines TRBV18 with TRBJ2-3, with D perhaps given as TRBD1 or TRBD2 (5 bases each). The read terminates 3 residues ahead of where the CDR3 ends, so the germline J gene completes it. The CDR3 has 16 residues. Germline V gene data show CDR1 as KGHSH and CDR2 as LQKENI. The germline V and J ends were trimmed by 0 bases and 0 bases, with 10 bases remaining between them.

About this clone itself: The CDR3 goes on 3 residues after the read ends, and that part is filled in from the germline J gene. The gene calls are TRBV6-1 and TRBJ2-5; D is ambiguous. Germline CDR1 is MNHNS and CDR2 is SASEGT. The CDR3 loop spans 14 amino acids. V lost 2 bases and J 3 bases, leaving 10 bases between the germline ends. The sequenced CDR3 bases are TGTGCCAGCAGTGAAAGAGCGAGCAAAGAGACC. This sequence encodes CASSERASKET. From start to end, the CDR3 is CASSERASKETQYF.

In the case of this clone: The CDR3 extends 3 residues past the end of the read, so its final part is completed from the germline J gene. V usage is TRBV7-9 and J usage is TRBJ2-3; no clear D. This CDR3 is built from 13 residues. The germline V gene encodes CDR1 SEHNR and CDR2 FQNEAQ (reference sequence). The CDR3 loop reads CASSLEEAQTQYF. Partial CDR3 DNA: TGTGCCAGCAGCTTAGAAGAGGCACAGACG.

Turning to this clone: The sequenced fragment ends 3 residues before the CDR3 boundary, so the rest is inferred from the germline J gene. This chain connects TRBV19 to TRBJ2-3, with 9 bases that match TRBD2. The germline CDR1 and CDR2 sequences are LNHDA and SQIVND (reference sequence). The J segment lost 3 bases and the V segment lost 5 bases, leaving 6 bases of the junction unmatched. There are 15 residues in the CDR3. The sequenced CDR3 bases are TGTGCCAGTAGTCCCCAGGGACTAGCAACAGATACG. Its protein is CASSPQGLATDT. In full, the CDR3 is CASSPQGLATDTQYF.

As for this clone: The read ends 3 residues early relative to the CDR3; the germline J gene fills the gap. The chain has TRBV5-1 and TRBJ2-7, with a possible D match to TRBD2 (6 bases). Germline CDR1 SGHRS, CDR2 YFSETQ. V was clipped by 4 bases and J by 6 bases, with 20 bases between them. The CDR3 has 15 amino acids. This CDR3 is CASSRMHLGLAEQYF. The CDR3 DNA, read in part, is TGCGCCAGCAGCAGGATGCACCTGGGACTTGCCGAG.

CDR3 in amino acids: CASSPQDRYNDYTF. CDR3 bases read: TGTGCCAGCAGCCCCCAGGACAGATACAATGAC. The chain employs TRBV7-9 and TRBJ1-2, with D perhaps TRBD1 (6 bases). Sequencing ends 3 residues short of the CDR3 end; the germline J gene provides the rest. Germline V gives CDR1 SEHNR, CDR2 FQNEAQ (reference sequence). The CDR3 sequence is 14 residues long.

For this clone: From the germline J gene comes the end of the CDR3, since the read stops 3 residues before it. This chain connects TRBV13 to TRBJ2-5, with TRBD2 identical over 7 bases. The CDR3 extends over 19 amino acids. Germline V gene lookup returns CDR1 PRHDT and CDR2 FYEKMQ (reference sequence). Trimming at V came to 5 bases and at J to 0 bases, leaving 18 bases not matched to a gene. Incomplete CDR3 DNA: TGTGCCAGCAGCCTTGGGACCGGCGGGGGAGAAGGTGACCAAGAGACC. Its translation: CASSLGTGGGEGDQET. In full, the CDR3 reads CASSLGTGGGEGDQETQYF. The variable domain in full, completed from reference TRBV13 and TRBJ2-5, reads AAGVIQSPRHLIKEKRETATLKCYPIPRHDTVYWYQQGPGQDPQFLISFYEKMQSDKGSIPDRFSAQQFSDYHSELNMSSLELGDSALYFCASSLGTGGGEGDQETQYFGPGTRLLVL.

For this clone: The CDR3 goes on 3 residues after the read ends, and that part is filled in from the germline J gene. This chain links TRBV18 with TRBJ1-5; 7 bases are shared with TRBD1. In germline, CDR1 is KGHSH, CDR2 LQKENI. The CDR3 is made up of 15 amino acids. J gave up 6 bases and V 6 bases, and 11 bases lay outside the gene matches. The CDR3 here is CASSKSGDRAQPQHF. CDR3 DNA (partial): TGTGCCAGCTCGAAAAGCGGAGACAGGGCTCAGCCC.

This CDR3 reads CASRNPGQKKGQYF. The sequenced part of the CDR3 DNA is TGTGCCAGTCGAAACCCAGGACAGAAGAAGGGT. The gene calls are TRBV19 and TRBJ2-4, with D perhaps TRBD1 (6 bases). The CDR3 end lies 3 residues beyond the end of the read and is filled in from the germline J gene. The germline gives CDR1 LNHDA, CDR2 SQIVND (reference sequence). This CDR3 spans 14 amino acids.

As regards this clone: Sequencing ends 3 residues short of the CDR3 end; the germline J gene provides the rest. The rearrangement joins TRBV7-9 to TRBJ1-2; 7 bases are shared with TRBD1. Looked up from germline, CDR1 is SEHNR and CDR2 is FQNEAQ (reference sequence). CDR3 length equals 15 residues. Incomplete CDR3 DNA: TGTGCCAGCAGCTTAGAGTCAGGGGGGACCTACGAC. This sequence encodes CASSLESGGTYD. The full CDR3 reads CASSLESGGTYDYTF.

Worth noting for this clone: Compared with germline, one end of the junction differs, possibly owing to a read error. Coverage ceases 3 residues before the CDR3 finishes, and the germline J gene fills in the end. The rearrangement links TRBV18 to TRBJ2-2; D ambiguous. CDR3 length: 15 amino acids. The germline V gene has CDR1 KGHSH and CDR2 LQKENI. The covered CDR3 bases are TGTACCAGCTCACCTCAGGAAATAAGGACCGGGGAG. This sequence encodes CTSSPQEIRTGE. The entire CDR3 reads CTSSPQEIRTGELFF.

The CDR3 reads CASSQKGVVDSGANVLTF. Partial CDR3 DNA: TGCGCCAGCAGCCAAAAAGGGGTCGTGGACTCTGGGGCCAACGTC. The rearrangement joins TRBV5-1 to TRBJ2-6, with D maybe TRBD1 (5 bases). Read sequence stops 3 residues before the CDR3 end, and the germline J gene provides the missing end. Per the germline V gene, CDR1 is SGHRS and CDR2 is YFSETQ. Trimming cost V 4 bases and J 0 bases, with 17 bases left between them. The CDR3 spans 18 residues.